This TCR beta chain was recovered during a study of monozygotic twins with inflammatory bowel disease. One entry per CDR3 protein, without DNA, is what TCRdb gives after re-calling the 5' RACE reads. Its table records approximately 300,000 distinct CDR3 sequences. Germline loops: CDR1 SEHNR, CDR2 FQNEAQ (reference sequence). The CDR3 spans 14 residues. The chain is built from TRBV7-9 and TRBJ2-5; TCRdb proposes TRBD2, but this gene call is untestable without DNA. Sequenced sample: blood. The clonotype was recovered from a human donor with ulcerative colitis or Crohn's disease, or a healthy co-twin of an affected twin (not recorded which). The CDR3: CASSLVAGGETQYF.